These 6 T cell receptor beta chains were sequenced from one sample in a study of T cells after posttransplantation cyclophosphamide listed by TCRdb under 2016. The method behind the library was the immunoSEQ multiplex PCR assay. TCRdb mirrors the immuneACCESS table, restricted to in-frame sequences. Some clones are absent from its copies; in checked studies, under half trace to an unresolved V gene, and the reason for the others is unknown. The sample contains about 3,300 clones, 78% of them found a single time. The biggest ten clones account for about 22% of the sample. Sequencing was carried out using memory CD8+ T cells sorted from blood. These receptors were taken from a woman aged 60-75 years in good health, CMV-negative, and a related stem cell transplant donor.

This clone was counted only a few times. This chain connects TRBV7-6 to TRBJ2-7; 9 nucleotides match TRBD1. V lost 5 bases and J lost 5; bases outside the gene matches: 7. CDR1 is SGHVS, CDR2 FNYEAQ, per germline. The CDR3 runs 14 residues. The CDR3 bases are TGTGCCAGCAGCATCGGGACAGGGATGCACGAGCAGTACTTC. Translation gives CASSIGTGMHEQYF.

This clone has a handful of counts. Written as DNA, the CDR3 is TGTGCCAGCGGGCCCCTGAACACCGGGGAGCTGTTTTTT. Its protein product is CASGPLNTGELFF. The chain uses TRBV2 and TRBJ2-2; no reliable D call. Deletions cut 8 bases from V and 1 base from J, with 8 bases between. The CDR3 has 13 amino acids. Germline V gene sequence: CDR1 SNHLY, CDR2 FYNNEI.

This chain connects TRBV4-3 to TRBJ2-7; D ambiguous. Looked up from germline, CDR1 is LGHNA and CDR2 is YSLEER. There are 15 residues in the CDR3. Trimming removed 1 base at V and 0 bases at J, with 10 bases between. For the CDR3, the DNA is TGCGCCAGCAGCCAAGTCCTCCTTAGCTCCTACGAGCAGTACTTC. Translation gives CASSQVLLSSYEQYF.

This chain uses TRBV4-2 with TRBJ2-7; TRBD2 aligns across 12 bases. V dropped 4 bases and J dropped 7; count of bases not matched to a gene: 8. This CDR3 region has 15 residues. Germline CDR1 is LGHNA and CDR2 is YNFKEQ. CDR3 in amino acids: CASSRGLAGPGEQYF. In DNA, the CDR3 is TGTGCCAGCAGCCGAGGACTAGCGGGACCGGGTGAGCAGTACTTC.

The CDR3 region is CASGHTEQFF. The CDR3 DNA is TGTGCCAGCGGACACACCGAGCAGTTCTTC. This chain links TRBV5-6 with TRBJ2-1, with D possibly matching TRBD1 (5 bases). The CDR3 is 10 amino acids. V lost 7 bases to trimming and J lost 10 bases, with 9 bases between them. Germline V gives CDR1 SGHDT, CDR2 YYEEEE.

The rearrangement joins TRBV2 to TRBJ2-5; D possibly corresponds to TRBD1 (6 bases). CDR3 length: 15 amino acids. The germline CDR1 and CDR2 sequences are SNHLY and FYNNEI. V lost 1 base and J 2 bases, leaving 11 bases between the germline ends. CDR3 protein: CASSEVGRGQETQYF. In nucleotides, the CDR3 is TGTGCCAGCAGTGAAGTCGGCAGGGGACAAGAGACCCAGTACTTC.